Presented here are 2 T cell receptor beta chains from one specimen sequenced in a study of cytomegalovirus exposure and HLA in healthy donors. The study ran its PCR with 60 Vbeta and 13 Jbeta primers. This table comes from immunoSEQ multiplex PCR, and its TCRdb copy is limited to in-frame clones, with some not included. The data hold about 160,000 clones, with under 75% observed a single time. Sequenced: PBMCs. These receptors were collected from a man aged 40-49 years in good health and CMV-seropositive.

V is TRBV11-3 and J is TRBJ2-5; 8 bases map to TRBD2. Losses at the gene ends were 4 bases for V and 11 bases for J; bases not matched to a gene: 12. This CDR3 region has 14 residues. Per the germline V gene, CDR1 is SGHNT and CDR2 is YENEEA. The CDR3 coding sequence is TGTGCCAGCAGCTCCGGGGACCGGCGGGGGGAGCAGTACTTC. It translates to CASSSGDRRGEQYF.

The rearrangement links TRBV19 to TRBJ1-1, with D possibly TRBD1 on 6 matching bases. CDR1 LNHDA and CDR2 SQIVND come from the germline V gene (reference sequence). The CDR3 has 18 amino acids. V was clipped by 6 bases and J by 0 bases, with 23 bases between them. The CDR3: CASSPEPPGPGVNTEAFF. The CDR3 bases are TGTGCCAGTAGCCCCGAACCCCCGGGACCAGGGGTGAACACTGAAGCTTTCTTT.